This paragraph covers one T cell receptor (beta chain) sequence. As yet, its antigen is unknown. This CDR3 has 13 residues. Trimming pared 5 bases from V and 1 base from J, leaving 5 bases between. Germline CDR1 is SGHVS and CDR2 is FNYEAQ. TCRdb reanalysed the reads using MiXCR and keeps one entry per CDR3 protein. The data contain about 890,000 distinct CDR3 sequences, roughly a third of them singletons. The data are from a study of T cell repertoires in cytomegalovirus infection. Study-wide background: Carrying CMV and the relevant HLA type showed in public TCR beta signatures.

General study results and limits: It was HLA-C-restricted CMV-specific TCR beta clonotypes that dominated the response ex vivo.

This material consisted of cultured CD8+ T cells from PBMCs, taken from culture after CMV antigen stimulation. V and J are TRBV7-6 and TRBJ2-2; D is unclear. The source of this sequence is a human donor in good health (CMV status not recorded). Some clones in this sample may be carry-over from other donors' samples. CDR3 nucleotides: TGTGCCAGCAGCGCAATGAACACCGGGGAGCTGTTTTTT. It codes for CASSAMNTGELFF.